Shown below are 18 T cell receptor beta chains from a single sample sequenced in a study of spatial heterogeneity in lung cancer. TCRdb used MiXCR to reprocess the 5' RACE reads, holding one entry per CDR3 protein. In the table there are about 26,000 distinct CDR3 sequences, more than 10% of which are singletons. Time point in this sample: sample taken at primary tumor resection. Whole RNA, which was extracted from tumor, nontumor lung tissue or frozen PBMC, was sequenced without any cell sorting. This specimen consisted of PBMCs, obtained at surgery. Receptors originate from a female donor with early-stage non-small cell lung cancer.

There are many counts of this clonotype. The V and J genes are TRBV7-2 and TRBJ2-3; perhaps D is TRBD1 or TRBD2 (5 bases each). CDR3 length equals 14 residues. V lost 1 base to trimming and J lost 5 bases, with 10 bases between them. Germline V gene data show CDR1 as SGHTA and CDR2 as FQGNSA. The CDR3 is CASSLVRGGDTQYF. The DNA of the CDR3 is TGTGCCAGCAGCTTAGTGAGGGGTGGAGATACGCAGTATTTT.

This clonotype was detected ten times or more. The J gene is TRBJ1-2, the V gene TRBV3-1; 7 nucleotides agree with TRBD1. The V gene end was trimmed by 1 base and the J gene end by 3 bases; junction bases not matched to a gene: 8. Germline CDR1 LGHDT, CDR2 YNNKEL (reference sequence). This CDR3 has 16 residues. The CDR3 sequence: CASSQVGGQADYGYTF. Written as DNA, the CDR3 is TGTGCCAGCAGCCAAGTTGGAGGACAGGCCGACTATGGCTACACCTTC.

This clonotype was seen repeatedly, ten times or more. The DNA for the CDR3 is TGTGCCACCAGTGCGGCAGAGACACCTAGCACAGATACGCAGTATTTT. Translated: CATSAAETPSTDTQYF. The chain carries TRBV24-1 and TRBJ2-3; D is ambiguous. The CDR3 covers 16 residues. Looked up from germline, CDR1 is KGHDR and CDR2 is SFDVKD. Trimming shortened V by 5 bases and J by 0 bases, and 14 bases separated the two germline ends.

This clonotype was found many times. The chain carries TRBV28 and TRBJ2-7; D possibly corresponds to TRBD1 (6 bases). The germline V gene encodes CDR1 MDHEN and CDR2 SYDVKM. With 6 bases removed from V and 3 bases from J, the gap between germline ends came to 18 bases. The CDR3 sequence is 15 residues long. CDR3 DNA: TGTGCCAGCAGCAGGAACAGGGTCCGGCGCTACGAGCAGTACTTC. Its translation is CASSRNRVRRYEQYF.

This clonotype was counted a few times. Written as DNA, the CDR3 is TGTGCCAGCAGCTTAGCGTGGGGGACAGGGGGTAGTCAGCCCCAGCATTTT. Its translation: CASSLAWGTGGSQPQHF. V is TRBV7-9 and J is TRBJ1-5; 11 nucleotides match TRBD1. Trimming cost V 0 bases and J 6 bases; bases outside gene matches: 7. This CDR3 has 17 amino acids. CDR1 is SEHNR and CDR2 is FQNEAQ in the germline V gene (reference sequence). Together with reference TRBV7-9 and TRBJ1-5, the CDR3 gives the full variable domain: DTGVSQNPRHKITKRGQNVTFRCDPISEHNRLYWYRQTLGQGPEFLTYFQNEAQLEKSRLLSDRFSAERPKGSFSTLEIQRTEQGDSAMYLCASSLAWGTGGSQPQHFGDGTRLSIL.

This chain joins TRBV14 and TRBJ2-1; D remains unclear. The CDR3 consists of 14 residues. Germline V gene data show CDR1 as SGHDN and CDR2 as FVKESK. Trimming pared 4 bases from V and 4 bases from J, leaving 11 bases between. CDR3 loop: CASSPQFPYNEQFF. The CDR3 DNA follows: TGTGCCAGCAGCCCCCAGTTTCCGTACAATGAGCAGTTCTTC.

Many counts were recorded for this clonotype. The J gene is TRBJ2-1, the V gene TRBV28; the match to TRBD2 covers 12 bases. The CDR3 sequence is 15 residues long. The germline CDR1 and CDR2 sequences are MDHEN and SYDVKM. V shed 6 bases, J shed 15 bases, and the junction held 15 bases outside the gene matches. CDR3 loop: CASSPELAGGLGAFF. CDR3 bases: TGTGCCAGCAGCCCGGAACTAGCGGGAGGCCTTGGTGCGTTCTTC. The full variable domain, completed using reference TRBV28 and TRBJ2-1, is DVKVTQSSRYLVKRTGEKVFLECVQDMDHENMFWYRQDPGLGLRLIYFSYDVKMKEKGDIPEGYSVSREKKERFSLILESASTNQTSMYLCASSPELAGGLGAFFGPGTRLTVL.

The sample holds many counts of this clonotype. The CDR3 spells CATSDKDFNPDYTF. The CDR3 DNA follows: TGTGCCACCAGTGACAAGGACTTTAATCCTGACTACACCTTC. V and J are TRBV24-1 and TRBJ1-2, with D unresolved. Trimming left V 4 bases short and J 10 bases short, with 18 bases between. CDR3 length: 14 amino acids. CDR1 is KGHDR and CDR2 is SFDVKD in the germline V gene.

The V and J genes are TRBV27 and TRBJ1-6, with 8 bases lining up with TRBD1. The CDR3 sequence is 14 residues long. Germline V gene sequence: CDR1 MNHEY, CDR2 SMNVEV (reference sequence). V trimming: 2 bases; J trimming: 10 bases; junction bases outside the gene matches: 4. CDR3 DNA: TGTGCCAGCAGTTTAGACAGGGGAAGGTCACCCCTCCACTTT. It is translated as CASSLDRGRSPLHF.

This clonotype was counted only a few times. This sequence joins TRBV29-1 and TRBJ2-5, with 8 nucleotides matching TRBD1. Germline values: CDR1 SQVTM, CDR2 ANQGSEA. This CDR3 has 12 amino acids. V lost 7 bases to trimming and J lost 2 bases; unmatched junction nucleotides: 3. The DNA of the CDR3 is TGCAGCGCGACAGGGGATCAAGAGACCCAGTACTTC. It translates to CSATGDQETQYF.

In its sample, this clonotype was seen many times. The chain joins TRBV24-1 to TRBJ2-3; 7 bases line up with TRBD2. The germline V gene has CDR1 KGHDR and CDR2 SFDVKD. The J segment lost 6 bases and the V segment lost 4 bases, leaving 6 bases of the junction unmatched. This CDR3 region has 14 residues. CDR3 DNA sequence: TGTGCCACCAGTGACGCAGGCGGGAGCGATACGCAGTATTTT. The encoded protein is CATSDAGGSDTQYF.

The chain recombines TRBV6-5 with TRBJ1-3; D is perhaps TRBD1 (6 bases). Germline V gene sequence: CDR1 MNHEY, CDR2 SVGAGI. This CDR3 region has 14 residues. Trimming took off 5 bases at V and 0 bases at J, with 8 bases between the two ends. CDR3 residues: CASSQDSSGNTIYF. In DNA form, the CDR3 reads TGTGCCAGCAGTCAGGACAGCTCTGGAAACACCATATATTTT.

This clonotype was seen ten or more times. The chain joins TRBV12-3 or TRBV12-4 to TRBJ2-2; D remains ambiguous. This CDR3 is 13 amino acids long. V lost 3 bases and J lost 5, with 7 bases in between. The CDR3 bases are TGTGCCAGCAGTTTCGGTGGAACCGGGGAGCTGTTTTTT. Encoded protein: CASSFGGTGELFF.

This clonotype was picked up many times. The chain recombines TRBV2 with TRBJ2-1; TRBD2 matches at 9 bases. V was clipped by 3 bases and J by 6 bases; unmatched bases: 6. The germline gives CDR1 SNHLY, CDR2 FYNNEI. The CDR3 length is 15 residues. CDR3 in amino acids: CASSERLAGTNEQFF. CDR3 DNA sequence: TGTGCCAGCAGTGAGAGGCTAGCGGGAACCAATGAGCAGTTCTTC. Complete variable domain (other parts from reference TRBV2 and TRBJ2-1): EPEVTQTPSHQVTQMGQEVILRCVPISNHLYFYWYRQILGQKVEFLVSFYNNEISEKSEIFDDQFSVERPDGSNFTLKIRSTKLEDSAMYFCASSERLAGTNEQFFGPGTRLTVL.

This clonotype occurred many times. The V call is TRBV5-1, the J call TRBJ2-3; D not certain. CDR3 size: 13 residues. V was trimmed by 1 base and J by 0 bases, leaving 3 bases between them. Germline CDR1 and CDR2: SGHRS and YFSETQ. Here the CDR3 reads CASSLPSTDTQYF. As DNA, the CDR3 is TGCGCCAGCAGCTTGCCCAGCACAGATACGCAGTATTTT.

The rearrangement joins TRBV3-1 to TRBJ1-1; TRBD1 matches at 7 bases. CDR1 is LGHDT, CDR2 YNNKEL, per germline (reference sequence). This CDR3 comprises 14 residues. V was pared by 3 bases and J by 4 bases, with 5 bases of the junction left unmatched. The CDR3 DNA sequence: TGTGCCAGCAGCCACCAAACAGGGGTCACTGAAGCTTTCTTT. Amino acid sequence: CASSHQTGVTEAFF.

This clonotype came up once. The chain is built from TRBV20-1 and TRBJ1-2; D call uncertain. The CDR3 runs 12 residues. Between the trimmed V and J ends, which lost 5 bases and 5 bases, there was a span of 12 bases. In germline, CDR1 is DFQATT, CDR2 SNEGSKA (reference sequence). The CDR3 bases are TGCAGTGCTCTGGACTGGCCTTATGGCTACACCTTC. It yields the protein CSALDWPYGYTF.

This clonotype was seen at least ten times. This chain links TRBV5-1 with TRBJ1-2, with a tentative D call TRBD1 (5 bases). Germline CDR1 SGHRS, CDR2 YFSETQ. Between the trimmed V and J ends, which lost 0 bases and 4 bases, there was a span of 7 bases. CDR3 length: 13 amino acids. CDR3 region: CASSLVQGYGYTF. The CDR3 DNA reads TGCGCCAGCAGCTTGGTGCAGGGCTATGGCTACACCTTC.